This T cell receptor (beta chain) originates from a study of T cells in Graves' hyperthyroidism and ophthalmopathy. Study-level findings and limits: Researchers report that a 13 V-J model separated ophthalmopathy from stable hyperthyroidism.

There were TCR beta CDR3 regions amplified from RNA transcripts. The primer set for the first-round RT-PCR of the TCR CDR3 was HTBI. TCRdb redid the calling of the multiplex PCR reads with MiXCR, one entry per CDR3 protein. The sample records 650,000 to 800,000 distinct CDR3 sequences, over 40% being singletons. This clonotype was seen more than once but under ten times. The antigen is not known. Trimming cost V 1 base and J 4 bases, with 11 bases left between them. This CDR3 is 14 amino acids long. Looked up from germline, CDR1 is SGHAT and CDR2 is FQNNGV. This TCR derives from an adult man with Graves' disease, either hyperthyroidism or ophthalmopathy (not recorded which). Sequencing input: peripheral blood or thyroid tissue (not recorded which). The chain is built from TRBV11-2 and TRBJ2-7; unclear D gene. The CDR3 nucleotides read TGTGCCAGCAGCTTAGTTGCGGACCGTTACGAGCAGTACTTC. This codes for CASSLVADRYEQYF.